This T cell receptor beta chain emerged from a study of beta chain features in type 1 diabetes. Study information: The patients were much like the healthy donors in age, gender and cell yields. Examination of sorted cells across all samples involved over 95 million cells.

The germline V gene has CDR1 LGHNA and CDR2 YSLEER. V lost 3 bases, J lost 1 base, and 3 bases lay in between. The CDR3 spans 12 residues. Investigators reverse transcribed all isolated RNA, so they sequenced expressed TCRB transcripts. The protocol was immunoSEQ multiplex PCR, while the TCRdb copy is restricted to in-frame clones and leaves out a portion. Of 300,000 or so clones listed, roughly 8% are singletons. The specimen sequenced was central memory CD4+ T cells from blood. The TCR originated in a woman between 18 and 29 years old in good health. The chain carries TRBV4-3 and TRBJ1-2; D gene uncertain. CDR3 loop: CASSQNNYGYTF. CDR3 sequence (DNA): TGCGCCAGCAGCCAGAATAACTATGGCTACACCTTC.